The 23 T cell receptor beta chains presented below share a single source sample, sequenced in a study of immune heterogeneity within non-small cell lung tumors. Bulk tumor genomic DNA served as template, at around 580 ng per sample. From each primary tumor, several far-apart biopsies were obtained during surgery. Samples came from untreated patients having curative surgery for newly diagnosed non-small cell lung cancer. CDR3 of TCR beta was amplified by multiplex PCR that used 32 V and 13 J primers. TCRdb re-called the multiplex PCR reads with MiXCR, one entry per CDR3 protein. The top ten hold roughly 9.7% of the sample, which has 5,000 or so distinct CDR3 sequences, 20% to 25% seen once. The sequenced sample was lung tumor tissue. Receptor source: a man aged 60 to 75 with non-small cell lung cancer.

The CDR3 bases are TGTGCCACCAGACGGGCAGGGTCCTACGAGCAGTACTTC. Translation gives CATRRAGSYEQYF. The genes are TRBV15 and TRBJ2-7, with a weak D call TRBD1 (5 bases). Germline V gene lookup returns CDR1 LNHNV and CDR2 YYDKDF (reference sequence). The CDR3 has 13 amino acids. Trimming removed 6 bases at V and 1 base at J, with 10 bases between. The entire variable domain, with the rest obtained from reference TRBV15 and TRBJ2-7, is as follows: DAMVIQNPRYQVTQFGKPVTLSCSQTLNHNVMYWYQQKSSQAPKLLFHYYDKDFNNEADTPDNFQSRRPNTSFCFLDIRSPGLGDTAMYLCATRRAGSYEQYFGPGTRLTVT.

As regards this clonotype: A junction boundary mismatches the germline segment, possibly from a read error. The chain couples TRBV6-5 to TRBJ2-1, with 7 nucleotides matching TRBD1. CDR3 size: 15 residues. The germline CDR1 and CDR2 sequences are MNHEY and SVGAGI. The CDR3 DNA reads TGTGCGAGCAGTTACGGAGTAGGGGGCCACAATGAGCAGTTCTTC. Its protein is CASSYGVGGHNEQFF.

This sequence joins TRBV28 and TRBJ1-1, with 7 bases lining up with TRBD1. The germline V gene has CDR1 MDHEN and CDR2 SYDVKM. J gave up 1 base and V 3 bases, and 8 bases lay outside the gene matches. CDR3 length: 16 amino acids. CDR3 sequence reads: CASSLWGAGGNTEAFF. The DNA for the CDR3 is TGTGCCAGCAGTTTGTGGGGGGCAGGGGGGAACACTGAAGCTTTCTTT. Together with reference TRBV28 and TRBJ1-1, the CDR3 gives the full variable domain: DVKVTQSSRYLVKRTGEKVFLECVQDMDHENMFWYRQDPGLGLRLIYFSYDVKMKEKGDIPEGYSVSREKKERFSLILESASTNQTSMYLCASSLWGAGGNTEAFFGQGTRLTVV.

The chain couples TRBV20-1 to TRBJ2-7; TRBD1 matches 8 bases. From germline, CDR1 is DFQATT and CDR2 SNEGSKA (reference sequence). This CDR3 contains 16 residues. Trimming cost V 4 bases and J 0 bases; bases outside gene matches: 11. The CDR3 coding sequence is TGCAGTGCTACAAGACAGGGGTTGAGCTCCTCCTACGAGCAGTACTTC. Its translation is CSATRQGLSSSYEQYF.

The V gene is TRBV20-1, the J gene TRBJ2-3, with D possibly TRBD2 on 6 matching bases. V lost 3 bases and J 5 bases, leaving 18 bases between the germline ends. CDR1 DFQATT and CDR2 SNEGSKA come from the germline V gene (reference sequence). The CDR3 sequence is 15 residues long. The CDR3 sequence is CSASRSGAVIDTQYF. CDR3 in DNA: TGCAGTGCTAGTCGGTCGGGAGCAGTGATAGATACGCAGTATTTT.

The chain carries TRBV11-3 and TRBJ2-1, with D perhaps matching TRBD1 (5 bases). Germline CDR1 and CDR2: SGHNT and YENEEA. The CDR3 totals 13 residues. V lost 3 bases, J lost 7 bases, and 10 bases lay in between. The CDR3 is CASSLGLLNEQFF. CDR3 in DNA: TGTGCCAGCAGCTTGGGGCTGCTGAATGAGCAGTTCTTC.

Note on this clonotype: The junction differs from germline at one of its ends, possibly a read error. This chain uses TRBV20-1 with TRBJ1-1; D gene ambiguous. Germline V CDR1 and CDR2: DFQATT, SNEGSKA (reference sequence). This CDR3 spans 13 amino acids. The CDR3 region is CSAGENPETEAFF. The CDR3 nucleotides are TGCAGTGCTGGAGAAAACCCGGAGACTGAAGCTTTCTTT.

V and J are TRBV9 and TRBJ2-1, with D uncertain. Germline values: CDR1 SGDLS, CDR2 YYNGEE. Trimming pared 1 base from V and 6 bases from J, leaving 14 bases between. This CDR3 is built from 15 residues. CDR3: CASSVLGSSGNEQFF. As DNA, the CDR3 is TGTGCCAGCAGCGTACTGGGTAGCTCCGGCAATGAGCAGTTCTTC.

The rearrangement uses TRBV5-1 and TRBJ2-4; TRBD1 agrees at 7 bases. Germline values: CDR1 SGHRS, CDR2 YFSETQ. This CDR3 is 20 amino acids long. J was trimmed by 1 base and V by 0 bases; bases with no gene match: 16. In nucleotides, the CDR3 is TGCGCCAGCAGCTTGGGAGAGGACCAGGGGGAGATTATGGCCAAAAACATTCAGTACTTC. Residues: CASSLGEDQGEIMAKNIQYF.

This clonotype is labeled medium-sized. This chain joins TRBV6-2 or TRBV6-3 and TRBJ1-4, with D possibly TRBD1 on 6 matching bases. The V gene lost 6 bases and the J gene lost 8 bases, with 16 bases spanning the gap. Per germline, CDR1 MNHEY and CDR2 SVGEGT. The CDR3 spans 14 residues. CDR3: CASSHGEGVEKLFF. In DNA form, the CDR3 reads TGTGCCAGCAGCCACGGGGAGGGGGTCGAAAAACTGTTTTTT.

CDR3: CASSELEGANVLTF. CDR3 sequence (DNA): TGTGCCAGCAGTGAATTGGAAGGGGCCAACGTCCTGACTTTC. The rearrangement uses TRBV25-1 and TRBJ2-6; D not certain. V was cut by 1 base and J by 4 bases, with 5 bases left in between. Germline assignment: CDR1 MGHDK and CDR2 SYGVNS. CDR3 length: 14 residues. The whole variable domain, filled in from reference TRBV25-1 and TRBJ2-6, reads EADIYQTPRYLVIGTGKKITLECSQTMGHDKMYWYQQDPGMELHLIHYSYGVNSTEKGDLSSESTVSRIRTEHFPLTLESARPSHTSQYLCASSELEGANVLTFGAGSRLTVL.

Note on this clonotype: Possible read error: a much larger clone is one base away. The chain recombines TRBV2 with TRBJ1-1; 11 nucleotides align to TRBD1. The germline V gene has CDR1 SNHLY and CDR2 FYNNEI. This CDR3 contains 15 residues. V lost 7 bases to trimming and J lost 5 bases; unmatched junction nucleotides: 9. The CDR3 here is CASIDPGQGVTEAFF. The CDR3 DNA reads as TGTGCCAGCATCGATCCGGGACAGGGGGTAACTGAAGCTTTCTTT.

By share, this clonotype counts as medium-sized. This sequence joins TRBV25-1 and TRBJ1-5; D is ambiguous. The CDR3 extends over 15 amino acids. V was cut by 1 base and J by 0 bases, with 7 bases left in between. Looked up from germline, CDR1 is MGHDK and CDR2 is SYGVNS. The CDR3 region is CASSEFPDSNQPQHF. CDR3 coding DNA: TGTGCCAGCAGTGAATTTCCAGATAGCAATCAGCCCCAGCATTTT.

This clonotype was picked up a small number of times. J is TRBJ2-7 and V is TRBV20-1; 14 nucleotides line up with TRBD2. This CDR3 spans 18 amino acids. Germline trimming cut 0 bases from V and 2 bases from J; bases unmatched to any gene: 9. Per the germline V gene, CDR1 is DFQATT and CDR2 is SNEGSKA (reference sequence). CDR3 region: CSARDLIGTSGGTYEQYF. The CDR3 DNA follows: TGCAGTGCTAGAGACCTGATCGGGACTAGCGGGGGTACCTACGAGCAGTACTTC.

The chain couples TRBV10-3 to TRBJ2-7; TRBD2 matches 8 bases. This CDR3 comprises 13 residues. V gave up 7 bases and J gave up 5 bases; unmatched junction bases: 7. The germline V gene has CDR1 ENHRY and CDR2 SYGVKD. DNA for the CDR3: TGTGCCATCACGAGCGGGAGTACCGACGAGCAGTACTTC. Protein product: CAITSGSTDEQYF.

This clonotype is medium-sized (0.01 to 0.1%) in the sample. The genes are TRBV6-2 or TRBV6-3 and TRBJ2-3, with 8 bases that match TRBD2. The CDR3 has 16 amino acids. Trimming cost V 5 bases and J 7 bases; bases outside gene matches: 14. Germline-derived CDR1 and CDR2 are MNHEY and SVGEGT. The CDR3, as DNA: TGTGCCAGCAGTAAATACGGGACTAGTGCTTATAATACGCAGTATTTT. Translating gives CASSKYGTSAYNTQYF.

The chain uses TRBV5-1 and TRBJ2-7; D unclear. The CDR3 contains 12 residues. The V gene's germline CDR1 is SGHRS and CDR2 YFSETQ. V lost 0 bases, J lost 5 bases, and 6 bases lay in between. DNA of the CDR3: TGCGCCAGCAGCTTGGGGGTCGACGAGCAGTACTTC. This codes for CASSLGVDEQYF. The variable domain in full, with the rest retrieved from reference TRBV5-1 and TRBJ2-7, is KAGVTQTPRYLIKTRGQQVTLSCSPISGHRSVSWYQQTPGQGLQFLFEYFSETQRNKGNFPGRFSGRQFSNSRSEMNVSTLELGDSALYLCASSLGVDEQYFGPGTRLTVT.

The chain has TRBV6-1 and TRBJ1-5; D gene unclear. With 7 bases removed from V and 5 bases from J, the gap between germline ends came to 18 bases. Germline values: CDR1 MNHNS, CDR2 SASEGT. The CDR3 totals 15 residues. CDR3 residues: CASTNLPPGDQPQHF. CDR3 sequence (DNA): TGTGCCAGCACCAACCTTCCGCCGGGCGATCAGCCCCAGCATTTT.

The genes are TRBV10-2 and TRBJ1-2; 7 bases fit TRBD1. This CDR3 is 16 amino acids long. The junction had 8 bases not matched to a gene; V was cut back by 4 bases and J by 0 bases. CDR1 and CDR2 (germline): WSHSY, SAAADI. The CDR3 DNA sequence: TGCGCCAGCAGTGGCCCGACAGGGAATCCTAACTATGGCTACACCTTC. Its protein is CASSGPTGNPNYGYTF.

By sample fraction, this clonotype is medium-sized. The rearrangement uses TRBV20-1 and TRBJ1-5, with D tentatively TRBD1 (6 bases). The CDR3 has 13 residues. Germline V gene lookup returns CDR1 DFQATT and CDR2 SNEGSKA (reference sequence). The V end was cut by 7 bases, the J end by 7 bases, with 17 bases between. The chain's CDR3 is CSGTTGRGQPQHF. CDR3 sequence (DNA): TGCAGTGGCACTACAGGGAGAGGGCAGCCCCAGCATTTT.

On this clonotype: Relative to the germline gene, one junction end is altered; a read error may explain this. The gene calls are TRBV27 and TRBJ2-2; 8 nucleotides match TRBD2. This CDR3 is 16 amino acids long. In germline, CDR1 is MNHEY, CDR2 SMNVEV (reference sequence). The CDR3 nucleotides are TGTGCCAGCAGTAATACCGGGACTAGGCTCACCGGGGAGCTGCTTTTT. Protein sequence: CASSNTGTRLTGELLF.

CDR3: CATSILASPDTQYF. As DNA, the CDR3 is TGTGCCACCTCCATCTTAGCCAGCCCAGATACGCAGTATTTT. The rearrangement links TRBV7-9 to TRBJ2-3; D is unresolved. Germline V CDR1 and CDR2: SEHNR, FQNEAQ (reference sequence). The CDR3 has 14 residues. Trimming stripped 10 bases from V and 4 bases from J, with 18 bases between.

By sample fraction, this clonotype is large. This chain links TRBV30 with TRBJ2-1; D might be TRBD2 (5 bases). CDR1 is GTSNPN, CDR2 SVGIG, per germline (reference sequence). V lost 5 bases, J lost 6 bases, and 8 bases lay in between. The CDR3 has 11 amino acids. The CDR3: CAWGLLNEQFF. The CDR3, as DNA: TGTGCCTGGGGACTCCTCAATGAGCAGTTCTTC.